This T cell receptor (beta chain) was found in a study of T cells after yellow fever vaccination. Background on the study: SMART-Seq v4 Ultra Low Input served to prepare low-cell-number fractions.

The CDR3 sequence is 17 residues long. Per germline, CDR1 MNHEY and CDR2 SVGAGI. J gave up 4 bases and V 5 bases, and 16 bases lay outside the gene matches. TCRdb reprocessed the 5' RACE reads via MiXCR and lists one record per CDR3 protein. The top ten clones hold approximately 3.5% of a sample with a few hundred thousand distinct CDR3 sequences, roughly 5% of them seen once. Study-wide results and limits: Reappearance after the booster was seen for most primary-vaccination clones, at 96% CD4 and roughly 90% CD8. Bulk-population clonotypes that are abundant could appear as contaminants in FACS-sorted repertoires. The CD4 and CD8 compartments had a small share of their clonotypes in common.

There are a few counts of this clonotype. Its antigen is undetermined. This sequence originates from a man between 18 and 29 years old who received the YFV17D yellow fever vaccine. The chain employs TRBV6-5 and TRBJ2-5; 7 bases are shared with TRBD1. The source material was CD4+ T cells sorted from PBMCs, sampled on the day of the yellow fever booster vaccination. The CDR3 DNA is TGTGCCAGCAGTCCTAAGGACAGGCGAAGGGACCCAGAGACCCAGTACTTC. Residues: CASSPKDRRRDPETQYF.